Listed below are T cell receptor beta chains from one sample, sequenced in a study of cytomegalovirus exposure and HLA in healthy donors. Profiled with immunoSEQ multiplex PCR; TCRdb holds only in-frame clones, not every one. The sample shows more than 45,000 clones, 82% of them seen only once. The sequenced material came from PBMCs. The receptors stem from a man aged 25 to 45 in good health and CMV-seronegative. Both conserved end residues are part of each CDR3. D genes are given only for firm matches. Not every row has a clone size; where given, it reads once, few, many or a size class.

j_call d_call cdr3_length clone_size v_call cdr3_nt cdr3_aa
TRBJ2-6 . 17 . TRBV5-6 TGTGCCAGCAGCTTGGTAGGGGCCCGCTCTGGGGCCAACGTCCTGACTTTC CASSLVGARSGANVLTF
TRBJ2-2 TRBD1 17 medium-sized TRBV2 TGTGCCAGCAGCCCCAATCTGAGCAGGGGGCCTTCCGGGGAGCTGTTTTTT CASSPNLSRGPSGELFF
TRBJ2-1 TRBD2 16 . TRBV6-1 TGTGCCAGCAGTGTGCTAGCGGAACCCTTCTCCAATGAGCAGTTCTTC CASSVLAEPFSNEQFF
TRBJ1-5 . 13 . TRBV18 TGTGCCAGCTCACAAGAGGGCAATCAGCCCCAGCATTTT CASSQEGNQPQHF
TRBJ1-2 TRBD1 14 . TRBV6-5 TGTGCCAGCAGCCGTACACAGGGGAACTATGGCTACACCTTC CASSRTQGNYGYTF
TRBJ2-7 TRBD2 16 few TRBV4-1 TGCGCCAGCAGCCCCCGGACTAGCGGCACCTCCTACGAGCAGTACTTC CASSPRTSGTSYEQYF
TRBJ1-1 . 16 . TRBV4-3 TGCGCCAGCAGCCAAGTACTCAATTCCATGAACACTGAAGCTTTCTTT CASSQVLNSMNTEAFF
TRBJ1-5 . 14 . TRBV12-2 TGTGCAAGTCGCTTGGGGGAGGACAATCAGCCCCAGCATTTT CASRLGEDNQPQHF
TRBJ1-2 . 15 . TRBV10-3 TGTGCCATCAGAGCACCCATAGGTCTGCGGTATGGCTACACCTTC CAIRAPIGLRYGYTF
TRBJ2-7 . 14 once TRBV7-2 TGTGCCAGCAGCTCCAGCCGGGACAACTACGAGCAGTACTTC CASSSSRDNYEQYF
TRBJ2-7 . 14 . TRBV30 TGTGCCTGGAGTCCTAATACCGGGACACCGGTAGGGTACTTC CAWSPNTGTPVGYF
TRBJ1-1 . 14 . TRBV5-6 TGTGCCAGCAGTTGGAGGGGCAAGAACACTGAAGCTTTCTTT CASSWRGKNTEAFF
TRBJ1-3 . 16 . TRBV2 TGTGCCAGCAGTGAATCTCGGACATGGTCTGGAAACACCATATATTTT CASSESRTWSGNTIYF
TRBJ2-2 TRBD1 15 . TRBV19 TGTGCCAGTGCGAGGGACAGGACGGCCGCCGGGGAGCTGTTTTTT CASARDRTAAGELFF
TRBJ2-2 TRBD2 15 . TRBV4-2 TGTGCAATATCCGACCGGGAGGGCCAGGGCGGGGAGCTGTTTTTT CAISDREGQGGELFF
TRBJ1-6 . 15 . TRBV7-9 TGTGCCAGCAGCCCAGGTGGGGAGGGGTCTTCACCCCTCCACTTT CASSPGGEGSSPLHF
TRBJ1-2 TRBD1 15 few TRBV4-3 TGCGCCAGCAGCCCGGACAGGGATTTTAACTATGGCTACACCTTC CASSPDRDFNYGYTF
TRBJ2-5 . 15 . TRBV7-9 TGTGCCAGCAGCTTATTAGGCCCCACAGCAGAGACCCAGTACTTC CASSLLGPTAETQYF
TRBJ1-4 TRBD1 12 . TRBV28 TGTGCCAGCAGTTTTATAGTAGGACAGGCGTTTTTT CASSFIVGQAFF
TRBJ1-2 TRBD1 16 . TRBV9 TGTGCCAGCAGCGTAGGGGGGACAGGGGGGAAATATGGCTACACCTTC CASSVGGTGGKYGYTF
TRBJ1-1 . 14 once TRBV27 TGTGCCAGCAGTTTAGGGGGCGGGAACACTGAAGCTTTCTTT CASSLGGGNTEAFF
TRBJ2-5 TRBD1 14 . TRBV27 TGTGCCAGCAGTCTGACAGGGGGCGGGGAGACCCAGTACTTC CASSLTGGGETQYF
TRBJ2-1 TRBD2 18 few TRBV11-3 TGTGCCAGCAGCTTAGATCAAGGCGGGACTAGCAGATCCAATGAGCAGTTCTTC CASSLDQGGTSRSNEQFF
TRBJ2-5 TRBD1 17 . TRBV29-1 TGCAGCGTTGAAAGGGACCTCGACAGGGGGCACGGGAAGACCCAGTACTTC CSVERDLDRGHGKTQYF
TRBJ2-3 . 15 . TRBV10-3 TGTGCCATCAGTGAAGGTGGCAGGAGCACAGATACGCAGTATTTT CAISEGGRSTDTQYF
TRBJ2-1 TRBD2 14 . TRBV7-6 TGTGCCAGCAGGACCGGGACTAGGACCGGTGAGCAGTTCTTC CASRTGTRTGEQFF
TRBJ2-7 TRBD1 14 once TRBV30 TGTGCCTGGAGCCGACAGGGGCCCTCCTACGAGCAGTACTTC CAWSRQGPSYEQYF
TRBJ1-1 TRBD1 13 . TRBV29-1 TGCAGCGTAATGACAGGGGTTAGGACTGAAGCTTTCTTT CSVMTGVRTEAFF
TRBJ1-4 . 16 . TRBV6-1 TGTGCCAGCAGTGAAGCTTGGGGGGATACTAATGAAAAACTGTTTTTT CASSEAWGDTNEKLFF
TRBJ1-1 . 15 . TRBV11-1 TGTGCCAGCAGCTTAGGGGGCGCTGGGGACACTGAAGCTTTCTTT CASSLGGAGDTEAFF
TRBJ2-3 TRBD2 15 . TRBV6-5 TGTGCCAGCAGTTATACCAGCGGGAGGATAGATACGCAGTATTTT CASSYTSGRIDTQYF
TRBJ1-1 . 13 . TRBV7-6 TGTGCCAGCAGCTCTCAGGGAGGCACTGAAGCTTTCTTT CASSSQGGTEAFF
TRBJ2-7 . 13 . TRBV4-1 TGCGCCAGCAGCCAACCGGGTTCCTACGAGCAGTACTTC CASSQPGSYEQYF
TRBJ1-2 . 13 once TRBV18 TGTGCCAGCTCACCACGACACTCCGATGGCTACACCTTC CASSPRHSDGYTF
TRBJ2-7 . 15 . TRBV6-5 TGTGCCAGCAGTTACTCGAGGAATTACCCCTACGAGCAGTACTTC CASSYSRNYPYEQYF
TRBJ1-3 TRBD1 13 . TRBV10-3 TGTGCCATGGGGGACAGACCCCGGAACACCATATATTTT CAMGDRPRNTIYF
TRBJ2-5 TRBD1 14 . TRBV18 TGTGCCAGCTCACTCGGACAGGTACAAGAGACCCAGTACTTC CASSLGQVQETQYF
TRBJ2-1 TRBD2 15 . TRBV9 TGTGCCAGCAGCGACATGGGACTAGCGATTCATGAGCAGTTCTTC CASSDMGLAIHEQFF
TRBJ2-7 TRBD2 15 . TRBV18 TGTGCCAGCTCGCCCGGGACTAGCGGGAGCTACGAGCAGTACTTC CASSPGTSGSYEQYF
TRBJ1-4 . 15 . TRBV5-1 TGCGCCAGCAGCTTGGATGCAGGGGCTAGTGAAAAACTGTTTTTT CASSLDAGASEKLFF
TRBJ1-4 . 14 few TRBV5-6 TGTGCCAGCAGCTTACGGACAGCTAATGAAAAACTGTTTTTT CASSLRTANEKLFF
TRBJ2-1 TRBD1 14 few TRBV27 TGTGCCAGCAGTTGGGGACAGGGAATGCATGAGCAGTTCTTC CASSWGQGMHEQFF
TRBJ1-5 . 15 . TRBV7-8 TGTGCCAGCAGCTTAGGACAGAGGAGCAATCAGCCCCAGCATTTT CASSLGQRSNQPQHF
TRBJ2-5 . 14 . TRBV19 TGTGCCAGTAGCCCCGGGTCGACTAGGGAGACCCAGTACTTC CASSPGSTRETQYF
TRBJ2-1 . 13 . TRBV7-7 TGTGCTAGCAGCACAAGAACCGGGACAGAGCAGTTCTTC CASSTRTGTEQFF
TRBJ2-7 TRBD1 15 . TRBV19 TGTGCCAGTAGTCCTTCCGGGACAGGTTCCTACGAGCAGTACTTC CASSPSGTGSYEQYF
TRBJ1-1 . 14 . TRBV29-1 TGCAGCGCCTTTAAGGGGGACCTGGGGACTGAAGCTTTCTTT CSAFKGDLGTEAFF
TRBJ2-1 TRBD2 16 . TRBV5-1 TGCGCCAGCAGTTGGACTAGCGGGGGGGTTTACAATGAGCAGTTCTTC CASSWTSGGVYNEQFF
TRBJ1-5 . 13 . TRBV6-5 TGTGCCAGTGGAGGGCAGGGCCATCCACCCCAGCATTTT CASGGQGHPPQHF
TRBJ1-1 TRBD1 13 . TRBV19 TGTGCCAGTAGTCCTGGAGGGGGCGTCGGGTCTTTCTTT CASSPGGGVGSFF
TRBJ2-2 TRBD1 17 . TRBV9 TGTGCCAGCAGGCCGGGACAGGCCTCATTGATGGCCGGGGAGCTGTTTTTT CASRPGQASLMAGELFF
TRBJ2-1 TRBD1 16 . TRBV10-2 TGCGCCAGCACCTGGGCGGGGACAGGGGTGCGGAATGAGCAGTTCTTC CASTWAGTGVRNEQFF
TRBJ2-3 TRBD2 19 . TRBV14 TGTGCCAGCAGCGATTTACCGACTAGCTCCTCAACGGGGACAGATACGCAGTATTTT CASSDLPTSSSTGTDTQYF
TRBJ2-3 TRBD2 13 . TRBV30 TGTGCCAGTGGGAGCGGGGGAACAGATACGCAGTATTTT CASGSGGTDTQYF
TRBJ1-2 . 14 . TRBV7-2 TGTGCCAGCAGCTTGGGGGGGTATAACTATGGCTACACCTTC CASSLGGYNYGYTF
TRBJ2-7 TRBD2 14 few TRBV7-2 TGTGCCAGCAGCCAAAGCGGGAGGGGGTACGAGCAGTACTTC CASSQSGRGYEQYF
TRBJ2-1 TRBD1 14 . TRBV27 TGTGCCGAGCAGACGGGACAGGGTATCAATGAGCAGTTCTTC CAEQTGQGINEQFF